This T cell receptor beta chain was profiled in a study of patients and donors after allogeneic stem cell transplantation. The germline V gene has CDR1 MNHNS and CDR2 SASEGT. With 6 bases clipped from V and 1 base from J, the junction kept 4 bases outside the gene matches. The CDR3 extends over 15 amino acids. Via MiXCR, TCRdb re-called the RT-PCR reads, giving one row per CDR3 protein. The data hold about 230,000 distinct CDR3 sequences, with roughly 13% observed a single time. The sample was blood, either unsorted or a sorted T cell fraction (not recorded which). V and J are TRBV6-1 and TRBJ2-2; TRBD1 matches 8 bases. This clonotype originated in a human donor who was either an allogeneic HSCT recipient or a stem cell or donor lymphocyte infusion donor (not recorded which). It is not recorded whose cells these are; they may come from a transplant donor. The DNA of the CDR3 is TGTGCCAGCAGACCCGACAGGGGGAACACCGGGGAGCTGTTTTTT. It is translated as CASRPDRGNTGELFF.